A selection of T cell receptor beta chains follows, all from one sample in a study. TCRdb re-called the 5' RACE reads through MiXCR, storing one row per CDR3 protein. The repertoire consists of tens of thousands of distinct CDR3 sequences, with roughly 25% occurring once and the leading ten covering 2% to 2.5%. The sample consisted of tumor-infiltrating Tregs sorted from the breast tumor. Receptor source: a female donor with breast cancer. The CDR3 runs from the conserved cysteine through the conserved F or W. The D gene is left open where the match is weak. Where a row states a size, it is once, few, many or the class of an expanded clone; other rows omit it.

V,size,J,D,DNA,CDR3
TRBV20-1,few,TRBJ2-5,TRBD1,TGCAGTGCCTTCGACAGGGTTGAGACCCAGTACTTC,CSAFDRVETQYF
TRBV5-1,few,TRBJ2-7,TRBD1,TGCGCCAGCAGCTTGGACGCCGGAACAGGGGGCCTTTCCTACGAGCAGTACTTC,CASSLDAGTGGLSYEQYF
TRBV6-1,NA,TRBJ1-2,TRBD1,TGTGCCAGCACCTCCCCCGGAAGACAGGGAAGTCGCTATGGCTACACCTTC,CASTSPGRQGSRYGYTF
TRBV7-2,NA,TRBJ1-1,TRBD1,TGTGCCAGCAGCTTAAGGTCCCCCGGACAGGGGAACACTGAAGCTTTCTTT,CASSLRSPGQGNTEAFF
TRBV10-2,NA,TRBJ2-7,TRBD1,TGCGCCAGCAGTTACCCGGGACAGGGAACCGAGCAGTACTTC,CASSYPGQGTEQYF
TRBV5-1,few,TRBJ2-6,TRBD1,TGCGCCAGCAGCTTCCCTACAGGGGGCTCTGGGGCCAACGTCCTGACTTTC,CASSFPTGGSGANVLTF
TRBV29-1,many,TRBJ2-2,NA,TGCAGCGTTCGGACGCACGCGAACACCGGGGAGCTGTTTTTT,CSVRTHANTGELFF
TRBV5-1,many,TRBJ2-5,TRBD2,TGCGCCAGCAGCCTTGATCGGACTAGCTATCAGACCCAGTACTTC,CASSLDRTSYQTQYF
TRBV12-3/TRBV12-4,many,TRBJ1-5,NA,TGTGCCAGCAGTTTAAGGGGGGACTCAGGACAGCCCCAGCATTTT,CASSLRGDSGQPQHF
TRBV7-2,many,TRBJ2-7,NA,TGTGCCAGCAGCTTAGTAGCCGGGGGTTCCTACGAGCAGTACTTC,CASSLVAGGSYEQYF
TRBV7-9,NA,TRBJ1-3,NA,TGTGCCAGCAGCTCCCCCCGAGACTCTGGAAACACCATATATTTT,CASSSPRDSGNTIYF
TRBV7-3,many,TRBJ2-1,TRBD2,TGTGCCAGCAGCTTTACTAGCGGGGGGTACAATGAGCAGTTCTTC,CASSFTSGGYNEQFF
TRBV7-2,few,TRBJ1-2,NA,TGTGCCAGCAGTCTTGGGGAGGGGTATGGCTACACCTTC,CASSLGEGYGYTF
TRBV7-8,few,TRBJ2-3,TRBD2,TGTGCCAGCAGCTTAGCCCGACTAGCGGGGGGTCAAGATACGCAGTATTTT,CASSLARLAGGQDTQYF
TRBV7-2,few,TRBJ2-1,TRBD2,TGTGCCAGCACCTCGGGGGGCTACAATGAGCAGTTCTTC,CASTSGGYNEQFF
TRBV5-4,once,TRBJ2-5,TRBD1,TGTGCCAGCAGCTTGGTGGGACAGGGGCTGGGGACCCAGTACTTC,CASSLVGQGLGTQYF